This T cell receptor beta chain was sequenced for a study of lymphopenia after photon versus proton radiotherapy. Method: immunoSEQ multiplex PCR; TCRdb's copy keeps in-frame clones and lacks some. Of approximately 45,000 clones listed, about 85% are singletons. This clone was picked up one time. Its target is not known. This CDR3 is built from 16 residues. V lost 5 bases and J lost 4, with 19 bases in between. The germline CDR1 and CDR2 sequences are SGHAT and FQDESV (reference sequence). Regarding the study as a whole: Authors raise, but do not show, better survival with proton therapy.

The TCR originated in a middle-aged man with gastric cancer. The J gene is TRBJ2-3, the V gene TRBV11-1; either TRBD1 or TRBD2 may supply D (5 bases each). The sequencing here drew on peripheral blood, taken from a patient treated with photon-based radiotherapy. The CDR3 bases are TGTGCCAGCAGCCCCGGGGTCAGGGAAGTTGCAGATACGCAGTATTTT. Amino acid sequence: CASSPGVREVADTQYF.